This passage covers 3 T cell receptor beta chains from one sample sequenced in a study of blood T cell repertoires in COVID-19. Assay: immunoSEQ multiplex PCR; the TCRdb copy retains only in-frame clones and omits some. The sample records about 160,000 clones, approximately 75% being singletons. The sequenced material came from peripheral blood. These receptors were obtained from a human donor in a cohort sampled during active COVID-19.

The genes are TRBV6-4 and TRBJ1-6, with TRBD1 identical over 11 bases. CDR1 and CDR2 from the germline V gene are MRHNA and SNTAGT. This CDR3 region has 16 residues. V was clipped by 6 bases and J by 10 bases; unmatched bases: 11. The CDR3 region has the DNA TGTGCCAGCAGAGCCTGGACAGGGGGCGCGGGGTCACCCCTCCACTTT. It translates to CASRAWTGGAGSPLHF.

V gene TRBV14 combines with J gene TRBJ2-7; 8 positions match TRBD1. Germline V gene data show CDR1 as SGHDN and CDR2 as FVKESK. The V and J ends lost 4 bases and 7 bases, in that order; junction bases with no gene match: 12. The CDR3 runs to 15 residues. The CDR3 spells CASSPPWETGAEQYF. The CDR3 nucleotides are TGTGCCAGCAGCCCACCCTGGGAGACAGGGGCAGAGCAGTACTTC.

The chain links TRBV19 to TRBJ2-5, with TRBD1 matching 8 bases. The CDR3 length is 15 residues. From germline, CDR1 is LNHDA and CDR2 SQIVND (reference sequence). The trim removed 4 bases at V and 1 base at J, leaving 5 bases unmatched. The CDR3 DNA follows: TGTGCCAGTAGTAGCCGACAGGGGATCCAAGAGACCCAGTACTTC. Amino acids: CASSSRQGIQETQYF.